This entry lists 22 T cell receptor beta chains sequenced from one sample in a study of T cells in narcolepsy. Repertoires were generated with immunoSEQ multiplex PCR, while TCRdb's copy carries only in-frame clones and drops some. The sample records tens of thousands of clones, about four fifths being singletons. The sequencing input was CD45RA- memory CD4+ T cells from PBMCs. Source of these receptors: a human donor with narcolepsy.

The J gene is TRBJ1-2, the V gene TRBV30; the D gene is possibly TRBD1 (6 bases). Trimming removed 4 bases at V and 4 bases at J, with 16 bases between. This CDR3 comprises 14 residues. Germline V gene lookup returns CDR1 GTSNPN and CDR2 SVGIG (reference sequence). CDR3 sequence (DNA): TGTGCCTGGACTGGGGGGGGCAGCGGCTATGGCTACACCTTC. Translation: CAWTGGGSGYGYTF.

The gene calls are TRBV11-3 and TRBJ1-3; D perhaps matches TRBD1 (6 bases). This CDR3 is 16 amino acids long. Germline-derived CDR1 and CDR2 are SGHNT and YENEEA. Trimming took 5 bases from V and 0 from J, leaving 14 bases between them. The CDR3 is CASSLIGQISGNTIYF. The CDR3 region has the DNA TGTGCCAGCAGCCTTATTGGACAGATCTCTGGAAACACCATATATTTT.

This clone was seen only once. CDR3 bases: TGTGCCAGCAGGGCCAGCCTCAACACTGAAGCTTTCTTT. Residues: CASRASLNTEAFF. The rearrangement uses TRBV2 and TRBJ1-1; the D is unclear. CDR1 is SNHLY, CDR2 FYNNEI, per germline. Trimming removed 6 bases at V and 2 bases at J, with 10 bases between. CDR3 length equals 13 residues.

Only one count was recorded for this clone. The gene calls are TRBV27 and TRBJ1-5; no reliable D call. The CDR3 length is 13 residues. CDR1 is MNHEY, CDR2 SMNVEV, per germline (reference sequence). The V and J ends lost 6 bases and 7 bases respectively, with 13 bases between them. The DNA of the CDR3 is TGTGCCAGCAGGGGAGAGGTGGAGCAGCCCCAGCATTTT. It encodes CASRGEVEQPQHF.

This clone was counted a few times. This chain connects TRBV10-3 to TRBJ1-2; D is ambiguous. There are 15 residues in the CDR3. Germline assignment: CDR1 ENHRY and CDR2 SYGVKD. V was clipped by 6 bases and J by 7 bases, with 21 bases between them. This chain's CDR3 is CAISPTQDRHGGYTF. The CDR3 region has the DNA TGTGCCATCAGCCCCACGCAAGATCGCCACGGTGGCTACACCTTC.

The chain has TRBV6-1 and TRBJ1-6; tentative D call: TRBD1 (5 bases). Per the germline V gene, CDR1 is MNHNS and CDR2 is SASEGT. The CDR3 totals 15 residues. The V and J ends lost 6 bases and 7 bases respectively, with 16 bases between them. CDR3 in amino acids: CASRSDGAQNSPLHF. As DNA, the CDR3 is TGTGCCAGCAGGTCTGATGGGGCGCAAAATTCACCCCTCCACTTT.

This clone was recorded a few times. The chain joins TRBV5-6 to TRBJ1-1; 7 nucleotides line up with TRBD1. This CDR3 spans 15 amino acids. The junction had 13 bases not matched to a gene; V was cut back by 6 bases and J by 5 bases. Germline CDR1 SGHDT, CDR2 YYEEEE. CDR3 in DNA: TGTGCCAGCATCCCGGGACAGCGACGGTTAACTGAAGCTTTCTTT. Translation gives CASIPGQRRLTEAFF.

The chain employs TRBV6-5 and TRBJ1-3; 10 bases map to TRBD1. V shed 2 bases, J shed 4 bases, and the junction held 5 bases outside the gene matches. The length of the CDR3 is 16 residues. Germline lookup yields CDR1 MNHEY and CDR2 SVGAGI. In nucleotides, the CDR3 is TGTGCCAGCAGTTACCGGACAGGGGGGGCCGGAAACACCATATATTTT. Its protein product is CASSYRTGGAGNTIYF.

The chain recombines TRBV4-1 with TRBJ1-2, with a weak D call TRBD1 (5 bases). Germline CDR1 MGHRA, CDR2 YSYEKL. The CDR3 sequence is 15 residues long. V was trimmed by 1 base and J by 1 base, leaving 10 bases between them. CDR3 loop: CASSQGETVNYGYTF. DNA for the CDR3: TGCGCCAGCAGCCAAGGGGAGACAGTTAACTATGGCTACACCTTC.

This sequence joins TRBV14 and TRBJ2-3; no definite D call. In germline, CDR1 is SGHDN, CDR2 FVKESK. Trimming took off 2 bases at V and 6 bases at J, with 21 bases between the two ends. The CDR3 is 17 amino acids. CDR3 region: CASSQKDGSYRPDTQYF. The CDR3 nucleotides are TGTGCCAGCAGCCAAAAGGACGGATCCTATCGACCGGATACGCAGTATTTT.

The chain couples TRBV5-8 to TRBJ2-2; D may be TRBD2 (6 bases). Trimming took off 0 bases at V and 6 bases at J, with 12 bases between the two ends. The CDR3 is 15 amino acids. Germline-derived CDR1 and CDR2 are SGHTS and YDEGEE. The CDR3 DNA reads TGTGCCAGCAGCTTGGGACTAGGGTCGGCCGGGGAGCTGTTTTTT. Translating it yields CASSLGLGSAGELFF.

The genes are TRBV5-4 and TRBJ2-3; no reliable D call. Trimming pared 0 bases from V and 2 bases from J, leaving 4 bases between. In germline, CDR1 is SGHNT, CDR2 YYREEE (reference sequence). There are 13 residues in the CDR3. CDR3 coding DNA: TGTGCCAGCAGCTTGGACCTCACAGATACGCAGTATTTT. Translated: CASSLDLTDTQYF.

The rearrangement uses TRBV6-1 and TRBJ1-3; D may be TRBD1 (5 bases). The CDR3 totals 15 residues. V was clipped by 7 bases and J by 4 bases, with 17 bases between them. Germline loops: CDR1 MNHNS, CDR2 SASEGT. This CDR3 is CASTVHERGGNTIYF. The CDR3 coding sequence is TGTGCCAGCACTGTCCATGAGCGGGGGGGAAACACCATATATTTT.

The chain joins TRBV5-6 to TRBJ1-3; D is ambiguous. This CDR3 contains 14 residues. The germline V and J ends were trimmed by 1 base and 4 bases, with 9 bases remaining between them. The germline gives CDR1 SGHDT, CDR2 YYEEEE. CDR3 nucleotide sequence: TGTGCCAGCAGCTTGCCGGGCGACGGAAACACCATATATTTT. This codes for CASSLPGDGNTIYF.

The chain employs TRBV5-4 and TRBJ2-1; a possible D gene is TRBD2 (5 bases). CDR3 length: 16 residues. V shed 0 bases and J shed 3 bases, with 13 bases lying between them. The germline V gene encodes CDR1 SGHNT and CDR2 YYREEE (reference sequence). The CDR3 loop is CASSLASGLYYNEQFF. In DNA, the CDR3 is TGTGCCAGCAGCTTGGCAAGCGGTCTCTACTACAATGAGCAGTTCTTC.

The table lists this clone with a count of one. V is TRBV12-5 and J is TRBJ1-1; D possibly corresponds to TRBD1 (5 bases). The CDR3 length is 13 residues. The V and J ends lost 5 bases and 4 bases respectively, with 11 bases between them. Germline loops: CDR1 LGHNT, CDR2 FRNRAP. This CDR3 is CASGHVGGTEAFF. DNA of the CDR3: TGTGCTAGTGGTCACGTTGGGGGCACTGAAGCTTTCTTT.

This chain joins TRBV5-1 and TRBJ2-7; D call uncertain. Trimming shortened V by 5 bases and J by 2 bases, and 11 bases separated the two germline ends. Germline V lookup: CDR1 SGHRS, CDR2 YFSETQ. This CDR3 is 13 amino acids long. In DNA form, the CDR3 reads TGCGCCAGCAGGCCAGGATCTACCTACGAGCAGTACTTC. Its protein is CASRPGSTYEQYF. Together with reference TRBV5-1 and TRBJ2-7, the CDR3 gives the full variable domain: KAGVTQTPRYLIKTRGQQVTLSCSPISGHRSVSWYQQTPGQGLQFLFEYFSETQRNKGNFPGRFSGRQFSNSRSEMNVSTLELGDSALYLCASRPGSTYEQYFGPGTRLTVT.

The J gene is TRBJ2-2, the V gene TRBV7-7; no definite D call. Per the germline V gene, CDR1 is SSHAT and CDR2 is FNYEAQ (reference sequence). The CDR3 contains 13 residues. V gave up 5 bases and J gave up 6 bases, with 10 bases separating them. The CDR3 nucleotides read TGTGCCAGCAGCCCGCGTACGGCCGGGGAGCTGTTTTTT. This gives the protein CASSPRTAGELFF.

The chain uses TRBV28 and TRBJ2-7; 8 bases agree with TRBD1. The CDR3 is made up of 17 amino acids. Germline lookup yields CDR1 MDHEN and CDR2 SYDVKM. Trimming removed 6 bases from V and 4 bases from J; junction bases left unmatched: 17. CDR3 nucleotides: TGTGCCAGCAGCTATCGAGCCTTTGGACAGGGTCAGTACGAGCAGTACTTC. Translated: CASSYRAFGQGQYEQYF.

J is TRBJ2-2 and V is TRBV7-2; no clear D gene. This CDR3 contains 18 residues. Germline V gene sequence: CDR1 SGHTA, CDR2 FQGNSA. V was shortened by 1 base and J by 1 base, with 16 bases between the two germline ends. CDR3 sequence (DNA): TGTGCCAGCAGCTTAGAGCGCGTGGGCAGGCTGAACACCGGGGAGCTGTTTTTT. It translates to CASSLERVGRLNTGELFF.

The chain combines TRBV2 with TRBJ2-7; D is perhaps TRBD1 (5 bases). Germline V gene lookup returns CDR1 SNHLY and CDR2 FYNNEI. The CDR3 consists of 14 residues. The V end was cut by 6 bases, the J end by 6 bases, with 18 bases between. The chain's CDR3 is CASRFKAGYSEQYF. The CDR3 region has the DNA TGTGCCAGCAGGTTCAAGGCAGGGTACTCCGAGCAGTACTTC.

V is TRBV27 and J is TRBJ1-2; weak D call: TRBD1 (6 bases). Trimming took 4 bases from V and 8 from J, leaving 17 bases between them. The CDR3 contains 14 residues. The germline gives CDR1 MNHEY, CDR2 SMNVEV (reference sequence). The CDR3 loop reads CASSSFTGLGGYTF. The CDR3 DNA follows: TGTGCCAGCAGTTCCTTCACAGGGTTAGGAGGCTACACCTTC.